This entry lists 24 T cell receptor beta chains sequenced from one sample in a study of T-cell reconstitution after alpha-beta-depleted transplantation in children. This sample's TCRbeta library carried unique molecular identifier barcodes. Each CDR3 protein is one row after TCRdb ran MiXCR on the PCR reads. The sample holds approximately 240,000 distinct CDR3 sequences, 9.5% to 13% seen once. Here the sequenced sample was PBMCs, taken before TCRalphabeta/CD19-depleted stem cell transplant. Receptors originate from a child under two years old with acute myeloid leukemia, due to receive a stem cell transplant.

This clonotype has a count of ten or more. The rearrangement uses TRBV3-1 and TRBJ1-1, with D possibly being TRBD1 (5 bases). The CDR3 extends over 14 amino acids. Germline V CDR1 and CDR2: LGHDT, YNNKEL (reference sequence). Trimming shortened V by 4 bases and J by 0 bases, and 9 bases separated the two germline ends. CDR3 nucleotides: TGTGCCAGCAGCCTGGACACCTTGAACACTGAAGCTTTCTTT. It specifies CASSLDTLNTEAFF.

This clonotype has a count of ten or more. V is TRBV6-5 and J is TRBJ2-1; a possible D gene is TRBD1 (6 bases). The CDR3 has 15 residues. V lost 6 bases and J 3 bases, leaving 15 bases between the germline ends. In germline, CDR1 is MNHEY, CDR2 SVGAGI. CDR3 coding DNA: TGTGCCAGCAGAACCGGGACACCTGTCTACAATGAGCAGTTCTTC. This translates into CASRTGTPVYNEQFF.

On this clonotype itself: A much larger clone sits a single nucleotide away, making a read error possible. This rearrangement joins TRBV6-1 to TRBJ2-5; 8 nucleotides align to TRBD2. The germline V gene has CDR1 MNHNS and CDR2 SASEGT. This CDR3 comprises 16 residues. The CDR3 coding sequence is TGTGCCAGCAGTGATGAACTAGCGGACTTCCAAGAGACCCGGTACTTC. It encodes CASSDELADFQETRYF.

This clonotype has at least ten counts. This chain connects TRBV20-1 to TRBJ2-3; 12 nucleotides align to TRBD2. Germline V gene data show CDR1 as DFQATT and CDR2 as SNEGSKA (reference sequence). V shed 3 bases, J shed 4 bases, and the junction held 11 bases outside the gene matches. The CDR3 covers 17 residues. The CDR3 sequence is CSASPRLAGVGADTQYF. In DNA form, the CDR3 reads TGCAGTGCTAGCCCCCGACTAGCGGGAGTGGGGGCAGATACGCAGTATTTT.

This clonotype was seen many times. The chain recombines TRBV10-3 with TRBJ2-3; 8 nucleotides align to TRBD1. The CDR3 runs 15 residues. The trim removed 8 bases at V and 2 bases at J, leaving 9 bases unmatched. Germline V gene data show CDR1 as ENHRY and CDR2 as SYGVKD. CDR3: CAISRTGSVTDTQYF. CDR3 DNA: TGTGCCATCTCACGGACAGGGAGTGTCACAGATACGCAGTATTTT.

In its sample, this clonotype was seen many times. The rearrangement joins TRBV5-1 to TRBJ1-1; D may be TRBD1 (5 bases). Trimming cost V 3 bases and J 10 bases, with 19 bases left between them. The CDR3 runs 14 residues. Germline V gives CDR1 SGHRS, CDR2 YFSETQ. This CDR3 is CASSWSDDGARAFF. CDR3 coding DNA: TGCGCCAGCAGCTGGAGCGACGATGGGGCGCGAGCTTTCTTT.

This clonotype was counted at least ten times. The chain joins TRBV5-1 to TRBJ2-3; 10 nucleotides match TRBD2. Trimming at V came to 2 bases and at J to 4 bases, leaving 10 bases not matched to a gene. This CDR3 has 17 amino acids. CDR1 is SGHRS and CDR2 is YFSETQ in the germline V gene. This CDR3 reads CASSFTLLAGESDTQYF. The CDR3 DNA follows: TGCGCCAGCAGCTTCACCCTCCTAGCGGGAGAGTCAGATACGCAGTATTTT.

This clonotype was observed at least ten times. This sequence joins TRBV7-3 and TRBJ2-1; tentative D call: TRBD2 (5 bases). Trimming took 3 bases from V and 2 from J, leaving 11 bases between them. The CDR3 is 15 amino acids. Germline loops: CDR1 SGHTA, CDR2 FQGTGA. Here the CDR3 reads CASSFRVSAYNEQFF. The CDR3 DNA reads as TGTGCCAGCAGCTTCCGTGTTAGCGCCTACAATGAGCAGTTCTTC.

The sample holds many counts of this clonotype. The chain is built from TRBV6-6 and TRBJ1-1; TRBD1 aligns across 7 bases. The CDR3 consists of 14 residues. Germline values: CDR1 MNHNY, CDR2 SVGAGI (reference sequence). J gave up 5 bases and V 5 bases, and 8 bases lay outside the gene matches. As DNA, the CDR3 is TGTGCCAGCAGTAATCAGGGGGATCGAACTGAAGCTTTCTTT. This translates into CASSNQGDRTEAFF.

This chain joins TRBV29-1 and TRBJ2-1, with TRBD1 identical over 8 bases. From germline, CDR1 is SQVTM and CDR2 ANQGSEA. V lost 0 bases and J lost 2; bases outside the gene matches: 6. The CDR3 extends over 16 amino acids. In nucleotides, the CDR3 is TGCAGCGTTGAAGATTCCCCGGGACAGGCCTACAATGAGCAGTTCTTC. Encoded protein: CSVEDSPGQAYNEQFF.

This clonotype was observed many times. J is TRBJ1-6 and V is TRBV7-9; D remains unclear. Trimming removed 1 base at V and 4 bases at J, with 5 bases between. Germline V gene sequence: CDR1 SEHNR, CDR2 FQNEAQ (reference sequence). The CDR3 is made up of 14 amino acids. The CDR3 bases are TGTGCCAGCAGCTTAGAGCAGTATAATTCACCCCTCCACTTT. This gives the protein CASSLEQYNSPLHF.

This clonotype was found many times. V is TRBV7-2 and J is TRBJ1-5; no firm D call. This CDR3 spans 13 amino acids. The germline gives CDR1 SGHTA, CDR2 FQGNSA. Deletions cut 3 bases from V and 7 bases from J, with 10 bases between. The CDR3 DNA is TGTGCCAGCAGCTTTATAGGTGACCAGCCCCAGCATTTT. Its protein is CASSFIGDQPQHF.

This clonotype was recorded at least ten times. The J gene is TRBJ2-1, the V gene TRBV5-1; 8 nucleotides align to TRBD2. V dropped 4 bases and J dropped 5; count of bases not matched to a gene: 14. The CDR3 spans 17 residues. The germline V gene encodes CDR1 SGHRS and CDR2 YFSETQ. CDR3 in DNA: TGCGCCAGCAGCGATCAAGGCGGGGGGCCCTCAAACAATGAGCAGTTCTTC. It translates to CASSDQGGGPSNNEQFF.

On this clonotype itself: The conserved closing phenylalanine or tryptophan is absent in this CDR3, likely reflecting a read error. Here the CDR3 DNA reads TGCAGTGCTACCTCCCCTCCAGGGGGGTATGGCTACACCTTA. It translates to CSATSPPGGYGYTL. The chain has TRBV20-1 and TRBJ1-2; 7 nucleotides match TRBD1. Trimming took 4 bases from V and 5 from J; bases not matched to a gene: 10. This CDR3 is built from 14 residues. Germline CDR1 and CDR2: DFQATT and SNEGSKA (reference sequence).

The table lists this clonotype with many counts. V and J are TRBV20-1 and TRBJ2-7; D uncertain. Germline assignment: CDR1 DFQATT and CDR2 SNEGSKA (reference sequence). Trimming cost V 0 bases and J 0 bases, with 9 bases left between them. The CDR3 covers 14 residues. The CDR3 here is CSARDTKNSYEQYF. The DNA for the CDR3 is TGCAGTGCTAGAGATACTAAAAACTCCTACGAGCAGTACTTC.

This clonotype was detected many times. The genes are TRBV5-4 and TRBJ2-7; the match to TRBD2 covers 7 bases. Losses at the gene ends were 0 bases for V and 3 bases for J; bases not matched to a gene: 6. The CDR3 has 15 residues. Germline values: CDR1 SGHNT, CDR2 YYREEE (reference sequence). CDR3 bases: TGTGCCAGCAGCTTGGAAGCGGGGTCGGGCTACGAGCAGTACTTC. Amino acids: CASSLEAGSGYEQYF.

This clonotype was detected many times. The J gene is TRBJ1-1, the V gene TRBV12-3 or TRBV12-4; the match to TRBD1 covers 10 bases. The CDR3 extends over 15 amino acids. The ends lost 2 bases at V and 6 bases at J; junction bases unmatched: 6. CDR3 region: CASSLIGQGGSEAFF. CDR3 DNA: TGTGCCAGCAGTTTAATTGGACAGGGGGGTTCTGAAGCTTTCTTT.

This clonotype came up a few times. The chain uses TRBV28 and TRBJ2-1; 10 bases match TRBD2. CDR3 size: 16 residues. The V segment lost 6 bases and the J segment 0 bases; nucleotides outside the gene matches: 5. Germline V gene data show CDR1 as MDHEN and CDR2 as SYDVKM. The CDR3 DNA reads as TGTGCCAGCAGACCAGCGGGGGGGATCTCCTACAATGAGCAGTTCTTC. Translated, it gives CASRPAGGISYNEQFF.

With respect to this clonotype: Possible read error: a much larger clone is one base away. The DNA of the CDR3 is TGTGCCAGCAGAAATCTAGCGGTCCAAGAGACCCAGTACTTC. Its protein is CASRNLAVQETQYF. The chain recombines TRBV12-3 or TRBV12-4 with TRBJ2-5, with 7 positions matching TRBD2. V lost 6 bases to trimming and J lost 1 base; unmatched junction nucleotides: 5. The CDR3 is made up of 14 amino acids.

This clonotype was detected many times. This sequence joins TRBV4-2 and TRBJ2-5, with 12 bases fitting TRBD2. The V gene end was trimmed by 2 bases and the J gene end by 1 base; junction bases not matched to a gene: 8. The germline V gene encodes CDR1 LGHNA and CDR2 YNFKEQ. This CDR3 contains 18 residues. The CDR3 DNA sequence: TGTGCCAGCAGCCAAACCCGGACTAGCGGGAATCCCCAAGAGACCCAGTACTTC. This translates into CASSQTRTSGNPQETQYF.

This clonotype occurred a few times. The germline gene is not matched at one end of the junction; a read error may be the cause. V gene TRBV3-1 combines with J gene TRBJ2-6; maybe TRBD2 (5 bases). CDR3 size: 18 residues. Germline assignment: CDR1 LGHDT and CDR2 YNNKEL (reference sequence). CDR3 in amino acids: CACSPRRGVASGANVLTF. CDR3 sequence (DNA): TGTGCCTGCAGCCCGAGACGGGGAGTGGCCTCTGGGGCCAACGTCCTGACTTTC.

In regard to this clonotype: A much larger clone is a single base away; this may be a read error. J is TRBJ1-2 and V is TRBV11-2; D might be TRBD1 (6 bases). The CDR3 covers 16 residues. The V gene's germline CDR1 is SGHAT and CDR2 FQNNGV. The CDR3 nucleotides read TGTGCCAGCAGCTCCCGATTGGACCAACAGGGAAATGGCCACACCTTC. Translation gives CASSSRLDQQGNGHTF.

Ten or more counts support this clonotype. The chain's CDR3 is CATSRDRREQFF. CDR3 nucleotide sequence: TGTGCCACCAGCAGAGATCGGCGTGAGCAGTTCTTC. The chain couples TRBV15 to TRBJ2-1, with D hard to call. CDR3 size: 12 residues. Germline V CDR1 and CDR2: LNHNV, YYDKDF (reference sequence). The V and J ends lost 0 bases and 9 bases respectively, with 6 bases between them.

This clonotype has ten or more counts. The V gene is TRBV2, the J gene TRBJ1-5, with 8 bases that match TRBD1. This CDR3 is 15 amino acids long. Germline loops: CDR1 SNHLY, CDR2 FYNNEI. Trimming cost V 5 bases and J 2 bases; bases outside gene matches: 5. CDR3 loop: CASSFPTGGNQPQHF. The CDR3 region has the DNA TGTGCCAGCAGTTTCCCGACAGGGGGCAATCAGCCCCAGCATTTT.